The source of this T cell receptor (beta chain) is a study of T cell responses to AZD1222 COVID-19 vaccine. Findings and caveats of the study: Recipients of two AZD1222 doses showed rising Spike-specific TCR breadth and depth. Spike-wide coverage was observed for vaccine-associated CD4 TCRs, with dominant responses at 160-218 and 743-854. Females made up more of the donors, who were largely white British, and clonal diversity may have come out too low.

This clone was picked up a small number of times. Its specificity is not known. Sequencing was performed with immunoSEQ multiplex PCR; in TCRdb, only in-frame clones are kept and a portion is missing. The repertoire holds around 150,000 clones, with 92% as singletons. The CDR3 totals 14 residues. V lost 5 bases, J lost 0 bases, and 11 bases lay in between. CDR1 and CDR2 from the germline V gene are SGHRS and YFSETQ. The sequence was collected from an adult who received the AZD1222 COVID-19 vaccine. Source: peripheral blood, taken 28 days after the second AZD1222 dose. V is TRBV5-1 and J is TRBJ1-1; D perhaps matches TRBD1 (6 bases). This CDR3 reads CASRSGQMNTEAFF. The CDR3, as DNA: TGCGCCAGCAGATCCGGACAGATGAACACTGAAGCTTTCTTT. The whole variable domain, remainder taken from reference TRBV5-1 and TRBJ1-1, is KAGVTQTPRYLIKTRGQQVTLSCSPISGHRSVSWYQQTPGQGLQFLFEYFSETQRNKGNFPGRFSGRQFSNSRSEMNVSTLELGDSALYLCASRSGQMNTEAFFGQGTRLTVV.